This T cell receptor beta chain was sequenced for a study of blood T cell repertoires in COVID-19. The age range of participants was 18 to 89 years, with residence in more than 20 US areas. J was trimmed by 4 bases and V by 0 bases; bases with no gene match: 3. The CDR3 is 15 amino acids. CDR1 and CDR2 (germline): SGDLS, YYNGEE. This table comes from immunoSEQ multiplex PCR, and its TCRdb copy is limited to in-frame clones, with some not included. This sample has 210,000 or so clones, with around 80% found just once. The chain carries TRBV9 and TRBJ2-3; TRBD2 matches 9 bases. This TCR was sampled from a man aged 25-45 years with acute COVID-19. The sample consisted of PBMCs or T cells enriched from blood (not recorded which). CDR3 amino acids: CASSVGLAGPDTQYF. The CDR3 coding sequence is TGTGCCAGCAGCGTAGGGCTAGCGGGGCCAGATACGCAGTATTTT.